A selection of T cell receptor beta chains follows, all from one sample in a study of identical twins. MiXCR was run by TCRdb on the 5' RACE reads, yielding one entry per CDR3 protein. Altogether 250,000 to 300,000 distinct CDR3 sequences are present, more than 8% being singletons, with the ten largest covering 6% to 8.5%. This same sample was also part of a study on yellow fever vaccine responses in identical twins.

The sequenced sample consisted of CD8+ T cells sorted from blood. The receptors were gathered from a young woman in good health. Both conserved end residues are trimmed from each CDR3. Rows give clone size only sometimes, using once, few, many, or a class for an expanded clone.

V,size,CDR3
TRBV20-1,many,SAPGAREVETQY
TRBV2,.,ASSEVRISSNQPQH
TRBV4-3,few,ASSQDVEDRGYT
TRBV9,.,ASSNPSTGGPPNYGYT
TRBV27,many,ATRLGSADTQY
TRBV28,.,ASRSGTGYPYEQY
TRBV29-1,many,SVEDGPWTGGAWGANVLT
TRBV29-1,few,SVVVSSGGPSQY
TRBV29-1,many,SVGDLSGTQY
TRBV4-3,many,ASSQDDYEQY
TRBV7-8,many,ASSSSNYEQY
TRBV4-3,few,ASSQEAGSGYEQY
TRBV3-1,many,ASSQSLATYEQY
TRBV29-1,.,SVEREMADTQY
TRBV11-1,many,ASSLKGGSSSSHNEQF
TRBV29-1,many,SMMKKNYGYT
TRBV10-1,many,ASSDTGVTYNEQF
TRBV12-3/TRBV12-4,many,ASSSGLSYGYT
TRBV10-1,many,ASSVLAGADTQY
TRBV28,many,ASSSWVGTSLNEQF
TRBV4-1,.,ASSQDLGTGYYEQY
TRBV7-9,.,ASSSFRTGGNEKLF
TRBV7-8,many,ASSLEPNYGYT
TRBV7-9,few,ASRIPTSGYNEQF
TRBV30,.,AWSVSGVGYEQY
TRBV4-1,many,ASSQYSEAWEQY
TRBV29-1,many,SVTSGILDEQF
TRBV29-1,few,SVELASGTYEQY
TRBV12-3/TRBV12-4,many,ASSPWGAETQY
TRBV11-2,many,ASSGQGDNSPLH
TRBV2,.,ASKGVNTDTQY
TRBV24-1,many,ATTGLIGDTQY
TRBV11-2,.,ASSLSPFETYEQY
TRBV12-3/TRBV12-4,many,ASRAGTVDNEQF
TRBV20-1,.,SASIEFNTGGQPSTDTQY
TRBV4-3,many,ASSQDRGLDTEAF
TRBV29-1,.,SIEKRDRESFEQY
TRBV10-2,many,ASSEMIRVGEQY
TRBV30,.,AWTGNRGQVEKLF
TRBV7-9,few,AGLQGGPQETQY
TRBV4-3,.,ASSQDRFSNQPQH
TRBV27,.,ASSYGASGGHEQF
TRBV29-1,many,SVEGGDEQF
TRBV7-8,many,ASSSWTSGGTGELF
TRBV7-9,many,ASSSWAENEKLF
TRBV7-9,.,ASSSTGGTNEKLF
TRBV20-1,.,SARPRFTDTQY
TRBV7-6,few,ASSLAWSRAERYNEQF
TRBV4-2,many,ASSQEPSGNEQF
TRBV7-9,many,ASSSPGSETQY
TRBV10-1,few,ASSERDREYEQY
TRBV12-3/TRBV12-4,many,ASSLSEGRGGNQPQH
TRBV27,few,ASSRDGLAGVE